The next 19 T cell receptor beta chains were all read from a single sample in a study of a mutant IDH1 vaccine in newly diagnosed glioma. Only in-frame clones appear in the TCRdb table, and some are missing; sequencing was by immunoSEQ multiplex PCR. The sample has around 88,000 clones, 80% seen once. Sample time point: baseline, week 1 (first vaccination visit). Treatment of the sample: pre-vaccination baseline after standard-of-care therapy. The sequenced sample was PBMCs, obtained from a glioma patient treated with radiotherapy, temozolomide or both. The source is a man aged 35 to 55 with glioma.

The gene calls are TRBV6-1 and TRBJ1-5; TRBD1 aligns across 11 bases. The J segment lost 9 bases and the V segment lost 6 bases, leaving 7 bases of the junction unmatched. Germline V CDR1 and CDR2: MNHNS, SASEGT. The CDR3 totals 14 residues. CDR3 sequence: CASSYGQGAPPQHF. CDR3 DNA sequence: TGTGCCAGCAGCTATGGACAGGGGGCACCGCCCCAGCATTTT.

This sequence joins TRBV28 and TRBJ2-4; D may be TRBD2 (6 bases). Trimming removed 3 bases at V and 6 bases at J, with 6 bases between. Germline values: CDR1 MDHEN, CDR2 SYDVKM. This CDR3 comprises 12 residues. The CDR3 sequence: CASSLEGNIQYF. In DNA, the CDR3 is TGTGCCAGCAGTTTGGAGGGAAACATTCAGTACTTC.

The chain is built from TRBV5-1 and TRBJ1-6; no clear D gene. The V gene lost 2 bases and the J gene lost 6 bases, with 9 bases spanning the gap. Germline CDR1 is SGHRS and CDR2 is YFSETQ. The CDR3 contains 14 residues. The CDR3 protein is CASSFDIFNSPLHF. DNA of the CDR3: TGCGCCAGCAGCTTCGACATCTTTAATTCACCCCTCCACTTT.

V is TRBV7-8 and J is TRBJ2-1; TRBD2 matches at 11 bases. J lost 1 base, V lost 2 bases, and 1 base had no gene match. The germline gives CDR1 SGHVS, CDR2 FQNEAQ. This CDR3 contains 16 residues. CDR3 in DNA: TGTGCCAGCAGCTTAAGGACTAGCGGGTCCTACAATGAGCAGTTCTTC. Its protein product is CASSLRTSGSYNEQFF.

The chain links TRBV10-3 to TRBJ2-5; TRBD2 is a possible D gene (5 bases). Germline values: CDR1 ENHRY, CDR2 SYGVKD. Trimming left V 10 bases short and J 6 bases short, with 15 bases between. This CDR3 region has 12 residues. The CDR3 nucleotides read TGTGCCACGCCCGCCGCCGGGAAGACCCAGTACTTC. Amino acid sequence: CATPAAGKTQYF.

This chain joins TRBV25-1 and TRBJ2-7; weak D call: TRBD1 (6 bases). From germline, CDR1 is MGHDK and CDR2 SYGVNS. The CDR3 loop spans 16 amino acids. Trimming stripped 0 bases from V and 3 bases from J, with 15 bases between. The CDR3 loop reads CASSEYSAQGYYEQYF. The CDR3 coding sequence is TGTGCCAGCAGTGAATATAGTGCCCAGGGGTACTACGAGCAGTACTTC.

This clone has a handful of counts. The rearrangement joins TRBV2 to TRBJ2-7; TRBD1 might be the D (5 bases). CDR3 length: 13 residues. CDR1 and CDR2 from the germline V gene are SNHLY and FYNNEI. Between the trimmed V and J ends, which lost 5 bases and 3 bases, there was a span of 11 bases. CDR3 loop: CASSPRTLYEQYF. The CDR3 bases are TGTGCCAGCAGTCCCCGGACACTCTACGAGCAGTACTTC.

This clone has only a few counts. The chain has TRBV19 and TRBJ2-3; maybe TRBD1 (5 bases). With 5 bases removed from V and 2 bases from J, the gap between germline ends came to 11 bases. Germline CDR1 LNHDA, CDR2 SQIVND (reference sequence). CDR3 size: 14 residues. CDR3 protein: CASSLGHFTDTQYF. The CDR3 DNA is TGTGCCAGTAGTCTTGGACACTTCACAGATACGCAGTATTTT. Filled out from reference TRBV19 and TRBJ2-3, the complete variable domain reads DGGITQSPKYLFRKEGQNVTLSCEQNLNHDAMYWYRQDPGQGLRLIYYSQIVNDFQKGDIAEGYSVSREKKESFPLTVTSAQKNPTAFYLCASSLGHFTDTQYFGPGTRLTVL.

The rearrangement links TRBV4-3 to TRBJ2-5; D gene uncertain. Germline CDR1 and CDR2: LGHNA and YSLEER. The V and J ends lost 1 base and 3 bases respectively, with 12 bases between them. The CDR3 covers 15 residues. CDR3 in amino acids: CASSQAFGLKETQYF. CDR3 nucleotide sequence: TGCGCCAGCAGCCAAGCATTCGGGCTCAAAGAGACCCAGTACTTC.

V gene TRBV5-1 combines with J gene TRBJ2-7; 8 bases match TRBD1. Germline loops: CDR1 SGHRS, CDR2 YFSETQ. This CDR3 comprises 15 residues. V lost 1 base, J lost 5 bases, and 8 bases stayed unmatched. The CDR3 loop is CASSLMTGVGHEQYF. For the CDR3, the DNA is TGCGCCAGCAGCTTGATGACAGGGGTCGGCCACGAGCAGTACTTC. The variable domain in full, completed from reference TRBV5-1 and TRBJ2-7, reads KAGVTQTPRYLIKTRGQQVTLSCSPISGHRSVSWYQQTPGQGLQFLFEYFSETQRNKGNFPGRFSGRQFSNSRSEMNVSTLELGDSALYLCASSLMTGVGHEQYFGPGTRLTVT.

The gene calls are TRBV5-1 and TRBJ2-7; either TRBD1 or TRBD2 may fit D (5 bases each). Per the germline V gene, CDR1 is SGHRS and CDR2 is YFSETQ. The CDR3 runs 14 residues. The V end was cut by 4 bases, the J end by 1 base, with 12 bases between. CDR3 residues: CASSPGPTSYEQYF. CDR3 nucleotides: TGCGCCAGCAGCCCGGGACCGACTTCCTACGAGCAGTACTTC.

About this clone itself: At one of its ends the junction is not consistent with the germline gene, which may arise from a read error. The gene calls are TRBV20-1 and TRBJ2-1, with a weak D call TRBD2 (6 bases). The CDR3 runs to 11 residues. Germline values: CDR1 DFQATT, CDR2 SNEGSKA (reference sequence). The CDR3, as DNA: TGCAGTGCTCGAGAACGGGAGAGGCAGTTCTTC. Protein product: CSARERERQFF.

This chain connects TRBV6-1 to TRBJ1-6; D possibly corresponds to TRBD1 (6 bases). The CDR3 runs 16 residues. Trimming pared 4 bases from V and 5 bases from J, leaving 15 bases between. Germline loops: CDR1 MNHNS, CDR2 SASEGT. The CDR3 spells CASSGAGGANNSPLHF. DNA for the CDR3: TGTGCCAGCAGTGGAGCTGGGGGGGCGAATAATTCACCCCTCCACTTT.

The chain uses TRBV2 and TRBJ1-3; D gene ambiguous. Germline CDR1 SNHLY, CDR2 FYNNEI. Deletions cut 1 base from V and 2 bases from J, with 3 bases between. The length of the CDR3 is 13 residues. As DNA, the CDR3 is TGTGCCAGCAGTGAAGACCCTGGAAACACCATATATTTT. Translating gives CASSEDPGNTIYF.

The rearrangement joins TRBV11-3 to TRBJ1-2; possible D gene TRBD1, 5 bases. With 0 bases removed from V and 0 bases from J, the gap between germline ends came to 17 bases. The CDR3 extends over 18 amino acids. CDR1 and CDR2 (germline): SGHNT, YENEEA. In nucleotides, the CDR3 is TGTGCCAGCAGCTTAGATCGGGGGGGAAGCCCTACTAACTATGGCTACACCTTC. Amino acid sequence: CASSLDRGGSPTNYGYTF.

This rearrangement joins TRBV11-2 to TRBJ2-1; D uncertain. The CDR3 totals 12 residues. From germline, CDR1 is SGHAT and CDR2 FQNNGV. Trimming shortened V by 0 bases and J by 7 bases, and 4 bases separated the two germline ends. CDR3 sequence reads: CASSLDQNEQFF. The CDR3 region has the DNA TGTGCCAGCAGCTTAGATCAGAATGAGCAGTTCTTC.

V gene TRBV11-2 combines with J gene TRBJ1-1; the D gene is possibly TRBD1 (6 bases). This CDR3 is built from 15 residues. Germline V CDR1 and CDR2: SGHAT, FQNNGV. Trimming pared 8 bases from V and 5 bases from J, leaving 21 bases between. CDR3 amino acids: CASSSSRGASTEAFF. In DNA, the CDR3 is TGTGCCAGCTCGTCCTCTCGGGGGGCGAGTACTGAAGCTTTCTTT.

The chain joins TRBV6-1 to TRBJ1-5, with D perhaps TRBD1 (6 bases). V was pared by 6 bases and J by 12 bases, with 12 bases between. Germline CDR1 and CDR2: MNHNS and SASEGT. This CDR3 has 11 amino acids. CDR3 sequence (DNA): TGTGCCAGCAGGGTTACAGGGCTCCAGCATTTT. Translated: CASRVTGLQHF.

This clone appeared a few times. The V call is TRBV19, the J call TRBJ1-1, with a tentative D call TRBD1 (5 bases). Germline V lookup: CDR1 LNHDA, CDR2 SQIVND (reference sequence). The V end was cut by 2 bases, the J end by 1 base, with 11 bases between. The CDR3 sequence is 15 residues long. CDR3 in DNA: TGTGCCAGTAGTATATCTCCGGGACCGAACACTGAAGCTTTCTTT. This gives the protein CASSISPGPNTEAFF.